This TCR beta chain was sequenced in a study of control samples from healthy donors and cancer patients. Assay: immunoSEQ multiplex PCR; the TCRdb copy retains only in-frame clones and omits some. The table shows about 120,000 clones, with 93% occurring only once. The V end lost 1 base, the J end lost 2 bases, and 9 bases lay between the germline ends. The germline CDR1 and CDR2 sequences are LNHNV and YYDKDF (reference sequence). The CDR3 loop spans 15 amino acids. This TCR was recovered from a man younger than 45 in good health. Source material: blood. The chain recombines TRBV15 with TRBJ1-3; D is undetermined. The CDR3 nucleotides read TGTGCCACCAGCAGAGGGGGTGTTACTGGAAACACCATATATTTT. Amino acid sequence: CATSRGGVTGNTIYF.